This T cell receptor beta chain comes out of a study of regulatory T cells in long-lasting Graves disease. Through Arm-PCR of CDR3 regions and iRepertoire HTBI primers, TCR beta libraries were built. Via MiXCR, TCRdb re-called the multiplex PCR reads, giving one row per CDR3 protein. The sample consists of hundreds of thousands of distinct CDR3 sequences, about 15% of them appearing once. Per the germline V gene, CDR1 is KGHSH and CDR2 is LQKENI. With 3 bases clipped from V and 5 bases from J, the junction kept 6 bases outside the gene matches. This CDR3 comprises 16 residues. Specified time point: newly diagnosed GD, antithyroid drugs for less than 3 months. From RNA extracted from PBMCs, the TCR library was made. These same records also appear under a second study, on T cells in Graves' hyperthyroidism and ophthalmopathy. That paper states: Uncontrolled infection, other autoimmune disease, pregnancy or lactation barred patients from enrollment. HTBI primers were the set used in a first-round RT-PCR of the TCR CDR3.

The receptor was isolated from a woman between 25 and 40 years old with Graves disease. The source was peripheral blood mononuclear cells (PBMCs), collected at new diagnosis, from a patient treated with antithyroid drugs. This chain connects TRBV18 to TRBJ2-5; TRBD2 matches at 13 bases. The CDR3 is CASSPGTSGKRETQYF. The CDR3 nucleotides read TGTGCCAGCTCACCGGGGACTAGCGGGAAGAGGGAGACCCAGTACTTC.